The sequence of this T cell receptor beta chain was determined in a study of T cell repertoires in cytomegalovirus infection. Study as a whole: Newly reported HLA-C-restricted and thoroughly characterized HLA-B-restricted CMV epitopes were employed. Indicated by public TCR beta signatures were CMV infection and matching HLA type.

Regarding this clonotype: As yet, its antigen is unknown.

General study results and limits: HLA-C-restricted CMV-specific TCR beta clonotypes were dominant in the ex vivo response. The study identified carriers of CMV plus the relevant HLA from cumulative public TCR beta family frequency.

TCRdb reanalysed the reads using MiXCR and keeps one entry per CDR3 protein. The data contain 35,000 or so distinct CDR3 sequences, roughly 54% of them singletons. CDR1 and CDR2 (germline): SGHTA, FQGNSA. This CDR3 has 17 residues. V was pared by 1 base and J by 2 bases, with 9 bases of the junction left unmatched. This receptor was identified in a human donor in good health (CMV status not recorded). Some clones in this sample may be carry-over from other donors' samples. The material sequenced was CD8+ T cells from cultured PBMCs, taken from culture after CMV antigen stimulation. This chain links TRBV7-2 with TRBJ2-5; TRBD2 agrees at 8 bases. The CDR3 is CASSLGPPSGGQETQYF. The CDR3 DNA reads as TGTGCCAGCAGCTTAGGCCCCCCCAGCGGGGGACAAGAGACCCAGTACTTC.